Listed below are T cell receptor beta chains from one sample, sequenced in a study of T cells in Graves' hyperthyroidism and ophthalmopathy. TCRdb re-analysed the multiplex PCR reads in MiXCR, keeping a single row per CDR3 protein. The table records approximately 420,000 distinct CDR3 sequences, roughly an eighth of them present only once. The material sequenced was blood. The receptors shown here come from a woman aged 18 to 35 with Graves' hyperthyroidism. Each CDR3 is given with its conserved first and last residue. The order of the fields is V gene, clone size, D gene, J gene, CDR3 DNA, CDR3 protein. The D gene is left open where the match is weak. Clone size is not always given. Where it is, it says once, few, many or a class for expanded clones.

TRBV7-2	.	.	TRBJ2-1	TGTGCCAGCAGCTTAATTGTGGGATTGCAGTTCTTC	CASSLIVGLQFF
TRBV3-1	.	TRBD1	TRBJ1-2	TGTGCCAGCAGCCAAGATCTCCGACAGGGGGCCGGTGATGGCTACACCTTC	CASSQDLRQGAGDGYTF
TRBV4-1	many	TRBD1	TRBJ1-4	TGCGCCAGCAGCCGGGTGGACAGGGGGCAGAATGAAAAACTGTTTTTT	CASSRVDRGQNEKLFF
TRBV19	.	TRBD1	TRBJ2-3	TGTGCCAGTAGTATATCGGGGACAGGGGGGTACACAGATACGCAGTATTTT	CASSISGTGGYTDTQYF
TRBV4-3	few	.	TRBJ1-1	TGCGCCAGCAGCCAAGAAGGGGGAGGGGGCACTGAAGCTTTCTTT	CASSQEGGGGTEAFF
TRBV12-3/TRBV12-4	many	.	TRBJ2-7	TGTGCCAGCAGGAGGGGGATCTACGAGCAGTACTTC	CASRRGIYEQYF
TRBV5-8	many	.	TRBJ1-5	TGTGCCAGCAGCTTAGACAGCAATCAGCCCCAGCATTTT	CASSLDSNQPQHF
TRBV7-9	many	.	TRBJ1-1	TGTGCCAGCAGCCCGGGCGGTGCTGAAGCTTTCTTT	CASSPGGAEAFF
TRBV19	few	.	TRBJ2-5	TGTGCCAGTAGTCCCCGACTAAAGGAGACCCAGTACTTC	CASSPRLKETQYF
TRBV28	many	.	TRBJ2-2	TGTGCCAGCAGTTCCTTTTTTGCCGGGGAGCTGTTTTTT	CASSSFFAGELFF
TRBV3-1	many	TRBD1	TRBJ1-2	TGTGCCAGCAGCCAAGGGACAGGGTGGGGCTACACCTTC	CASSQGTGWGYTF
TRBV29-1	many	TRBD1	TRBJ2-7	TGCAGCGGGGGACAGGATGGCTACGAGCAGTACTTC	CSGGQDGYEQYF
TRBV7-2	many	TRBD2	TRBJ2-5	TGTGCCAGCAGCTTAGGGGCAATCGGGAGGGACCGGACCCAGTACTTC	CASSLGAIGRDRTQYF
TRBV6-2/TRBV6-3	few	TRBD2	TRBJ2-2	TGTGCCAGCAGTCCCTTGATCGGACTAGCGGGAGTAAACACCGGGGAGCTGTTTTTT	CASSPLIGLAGVNTGELFF
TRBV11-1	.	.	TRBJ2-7	TGTGCCAGCAGCCCCTTTGCCGCCTACGAGCAGTACTTC	CASSPFAAYEQYF
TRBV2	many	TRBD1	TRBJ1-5	TGTGCCAGCAGTCTCAAAATGGGAGGGGGCGCCCAGCCCCAGCATTTT	CASSLKMGGGAQPQHF
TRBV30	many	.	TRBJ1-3	TGTGCCTGGAGTCGACCTACAGGGATAGCTGGAAACACCATATATTTT	CAWSRPTGIAGNTIYF
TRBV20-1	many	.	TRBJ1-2	TGCAGTGCGGCTGGACAAGGCGTTAACTATGGCTACACCTTC	CSAAGQGVNYGYTF
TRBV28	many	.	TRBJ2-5	TGTGCCAGCAGTCTCCTCGAGGGGGGGGATCTTGAGACCCAGTACTTC	CASSLLEGGDLETQYF
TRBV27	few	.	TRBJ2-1	TGTGCCAGCAGTCCCAGGCCTAGCTCCTACAATGAGCAGTTCTTC	CASSPRPSSYNEQFF
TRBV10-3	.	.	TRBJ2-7	TGTGCCATCAGTGAGTCCTCTGAAAGCCTCTACGAGCAGTACTTC	CAISESSESLYEQYF
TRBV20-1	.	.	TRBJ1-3	TGCAGTAGTAGAAACATCGGAAACACCATATATTTT	CSSRNIGNTIYF
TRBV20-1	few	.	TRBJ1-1	TGCAGTGCTAGCATACACGCTGAAGCTTTCTTT	CSASIHAEAFF
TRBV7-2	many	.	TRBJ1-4	TGTGCCAGCAGCTTTAGGGGTCGGGATGAAAAACTGTTTTTT	CASSFRGRDEKLFF
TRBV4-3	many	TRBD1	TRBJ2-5	TGCGCCAGCAGCCAGAATACAGGGGGGGAGACCCAGTACTTC	CASSQNTGGETQYF
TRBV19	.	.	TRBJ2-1	TGTGCCAGTAGTATGGGGACGGTGCAGTTCTTC	CASSMGTVQFF
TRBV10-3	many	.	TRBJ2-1	TGTGCCATCAGTGAGTCGGTTAGTAGGCATGAGCAGTTCTTC	CAISESVSRHEQFF
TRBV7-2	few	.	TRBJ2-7	TGTGCCAGCAGCCCCCGGGTCCCAGCGGCCTCCTACGAGCAGTACTTC	CASSPRVPAASYEQYF
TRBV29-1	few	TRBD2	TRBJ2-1	TGCAGCGTCCTAGCGGGGTACTACAATGAGCAGTTCTTC	CSVLAGYYNEQFF